Here is one TCR beta chain with its context. It lacks a known antigen. No base-level quality is on record; no much larger clone is a single base apart. For CDR1 and CDR2, the germline V gene lists SGHTA and FQGTGA. At the junction V is shortened by 0 bases and J by 2 bases; bases outside the gene matches: 6. Measured from the cysteine to the phenylalanine, the CDR3 is 18 residues long. The read is trimmed to its CDR3 DNA, 54 bases read in frame from base 1. Amplification of TCR beta CDR3 regions was carried out from RNA transcripts. For the first round of RT-PCR on the TCR CDR3, the HTBI primer set was used together with the Qiagen OneStep RT-PCR kit. Libraries were constructed in a second round of multiplex PCR, after which size selection and purification were carried out. Paired-end sequencing of the libraries was performed with 100 bp reads on an Illumina HiSeq2000. Per the authors' processing: Raw data were processed with SOAPnuke, discarding reads with adapters, uncalled bases, mean Phred below 15, or no exact constant-primer or identifier match. COPE v1.2.5 was used to merge high-quality paired reads, and clonotypes were defined as unique nucleotide sequences. MiTCR v1.1 was used to align the clonotypes against IMGT TRBV, TRBD and TRBJ reference segments. The analysis included only V-J combinations with a frequency above 0.0001, which together covered approximately 99% of the repertoires. The TCS score was defined as F50 (clonal expansion) divided by E x V (chaos), with BLOSUM62-based TCRdist calculated between CDR3 peptides within each V-J. Welch's t-statistics and random forest reduced around 550 V-J features to 13, which were used in a naive Bayes classifier (R e1071). TCRdb cleaned the public reads at Q25 with fastp, built clones with MiXCR and kept in-frame beta chains. Records with the same CDR3 protein are collapsed into one entry carrying the most frequent genes and DNA. The V and J calls follow TCRdb's processing rather than the paper's. This sample has about 400,000 distinct CDR3 sequences in its table, and about 25% of those were observed once. The top ten hold 70% to 75% of the sample.

These data come from a study of T cells in Graves' hyperthyroidism and ophthalmopathy (dated by TCRdb to between 2019 and 2020). About the study as a whole: Peripheral blood was sampled at the time of initial diagnosis, prior to any treatment. Thyroid tissue and blood T-cell repertoires from several Graves' hyperthyroidism patients were also compared in the study. According to the paper, TCR Vbeta CDR3 sequencing was carried out on over 130 peripheral blood samples, which came from fewer than 50 ophthalmopathy, around 75 hyperthyroidism and approximately 17 progressor patients. For training and testing, the roughly 93 patients in the discovery cohort were randomly divided in a 7:3 ratio. After blood sampling, hyperthyroidism patients were treated with methimazole at a starting dose of 30 mg daily, and ophthalmopathy patients were treated with high-dose intravenous methylprednisolone. To identify distinguishing TCR V-J signatures, a discovery cohort of about a hundred patients was used, comprising 40 to 45 with Graves' ophthalmopathy and approximately 57 with stable Graves' hyperthyroidism. Prospective prediction of ophthalmopathy was tested in an independent validation cohort of approximately 19 hyperthyroidism patients and some 17 patients who later progressed to ophthalmopathy. General findings and caveats noted by the study authors: In validation, the model predicted progression to ophthalmopathy a median of about 6.5 months before onset, with 65% to 71% sensitivity and roughly 72% specificity. Ophthalmopathy was separated from stable hyperthyroidism by a 13 V-J signature model, with about 86% sensitivity and about 81% specificity obtained in cross-validation and 80%/75% obtained in testing. Most expanded thyroid clonotypes (frequency above 0.001) were also detected in blood, suggesting blood repertoires may reflect thyroid immune responses. No statistical method was used to set the sample size in advance, and investigators knew the group allocation.

Stable Graves' hyperthyroidism was defined as the absence of progression to ophthalmopathy over 18 months of follow-up. Hyperthyroidism patients were newly diagnosed, had a disease duration of under 2 months, and were aged 18 to 65 years. Exclusion was applied to patients with uncontrolled infections, other autoimmune diseases, pregnancy or lactation. Diagnoses were based on clinical symptoms, serum thyroxine and TRAb, thyroid ultrasound and orbital computed tomography. Ficoll-Paque density gradient centrifugation was used to isolate PBMCs from 8.5 to 10 ml of fresh peripheral blood. Total RNA was extracted using Trizol reagent, and RNA quality was assessed on an Agilent 2100 Bioanalyzer.

This sequence originates from a man over 45 with Graves' hyperthyroidism. Rearrangement joined TRBV7-3 to TRBJ2-1; 11 bases in the junction line up with TRBD2. Sequencing was carried out using blood. The CDR3 loop reads CASSLTFTSGSTYNEQFF. The nucleotides are TGTGCCAGCAGCTTAACGTTTACTAGCGGGAGTACCTACAATGAGCAGTTCTTC.